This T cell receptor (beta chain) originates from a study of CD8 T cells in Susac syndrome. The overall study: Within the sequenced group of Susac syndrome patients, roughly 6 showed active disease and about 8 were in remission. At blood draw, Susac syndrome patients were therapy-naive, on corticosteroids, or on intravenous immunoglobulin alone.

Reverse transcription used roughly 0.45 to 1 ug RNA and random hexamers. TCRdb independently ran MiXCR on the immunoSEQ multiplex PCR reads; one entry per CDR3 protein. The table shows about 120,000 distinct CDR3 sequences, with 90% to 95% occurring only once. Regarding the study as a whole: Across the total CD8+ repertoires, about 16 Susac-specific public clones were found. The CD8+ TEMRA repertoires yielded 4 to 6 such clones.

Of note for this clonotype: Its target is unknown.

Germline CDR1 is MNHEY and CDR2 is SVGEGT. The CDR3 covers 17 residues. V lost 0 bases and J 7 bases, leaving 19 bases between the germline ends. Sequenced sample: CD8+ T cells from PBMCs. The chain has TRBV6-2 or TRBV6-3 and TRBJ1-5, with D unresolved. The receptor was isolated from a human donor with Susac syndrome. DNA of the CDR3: TGTGCCAGCAGTTACTCGATGTGGGCAGAGCCAGCACAGCCCCAGCATTTT. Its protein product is CASSYSMWAEPAQPQHF.